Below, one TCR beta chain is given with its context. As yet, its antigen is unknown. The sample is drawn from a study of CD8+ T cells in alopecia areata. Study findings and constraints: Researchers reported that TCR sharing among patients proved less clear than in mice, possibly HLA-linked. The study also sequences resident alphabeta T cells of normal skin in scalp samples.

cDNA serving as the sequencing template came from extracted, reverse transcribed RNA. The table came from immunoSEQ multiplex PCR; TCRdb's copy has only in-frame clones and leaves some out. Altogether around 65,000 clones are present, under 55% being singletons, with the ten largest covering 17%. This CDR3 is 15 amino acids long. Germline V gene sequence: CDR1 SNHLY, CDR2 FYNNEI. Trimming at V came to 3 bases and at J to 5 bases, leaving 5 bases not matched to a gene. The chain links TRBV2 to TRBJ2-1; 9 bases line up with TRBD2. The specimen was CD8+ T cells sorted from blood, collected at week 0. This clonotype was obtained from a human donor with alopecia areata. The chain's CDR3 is CASSEASGINNEQFF. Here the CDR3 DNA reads TGTGCCAGCAGTGAGGCTAGCGGGATAAACAATGAGCAGTTCTTC.